The rows below give T cell receptor beta chains drawn from one sample of a study of control samples from healthy donors and cancer patients. TCRdb's table, derived via immunoSEQ multiplex PCR, lists solely in-frame clones and lacks some. In the table there are roughly 120,000 clones, over 75% of which are singletons. Material for sequencing was PBMCs. Receptors were obtained from a woman aged 55-70 years with lung cancer. Both conserved end residues are part of each CDR3. Each record gives: clone size, D gene, J gene, CDR3 length, V gene, CDR3 protein, CDR3 DNA. A D gene is named only where the DNA matches it firmly. A row's size may be missing; if present it is once, few, many or a size class.

clone_size: -
d_call: -
j_call: TRBJ2-2
cdr3_length: 16
v_call: TRBV4-2
cdr3_aa: CASSQGAQSNTGELFF
cdr3_nt: TGTGCCAGCAGCCAAGGCGCTCAGTCGAACACCGGGGAGCTGTTTTTT

clone_size: -
d_call: TRBD2
j_call: TRBJ2-1
cdr3_length: 16
v_call: TRBV5-4
cdr3_aa: CASSPSGGVSYNEQFF
cdr3_nt: TGTGCCAGCAGTCCTAGCGGGGGGGTTTCCTACAATGAGCAGTTCTTC

clone_size: -
d_call: TRBD1
j_call: TRBJ2-3
cdr3_length: 15
v_call: TRBV7-3
cdr3_aa: CASSLTGGRRDTQYF
cdr3_nt: TGTGCCAGCAGCTTGACAGGGGGTAGGAGAGATACGCAGTATTTT

clone_size: -
d_call: -
j_call: TRBJ1-1
cdr3_length: 14
v_call: TRBV29-1
cdr3_aa: CSVTPEGPNTEAFF
cdr3_nt: TGCAGCGTCACCCCCGAGGGCCCAAACACTGAAGCTTTCTTT

clone_size: -
d_call: -
j_call: TRBJ2-2
cdr3_length: 13
v_call: TRBV2
cdr3_aa: CASSPRGAGELFF
cdr3_nt: TGTGCCAGCAGTCCTAGGGGGGCCGGGGAGCTGTTTTTT

clone_size: -
d_call: TRBD1
j_call: TRBJ2-1
cdr3_length: 19
v_call: TRBV9
cdr3_aa: CASSVALYPPGQGENEQFF
cdr3_nt: TGTGCCAGCAGCGTAGCCCTCTACCCTCCGGGACAGGGGGAGAATGAGCAGTTCTTC

clone_size: once
d_call: TRBD2
j_call: TRBJ2-1
cdr3_length: 17
v_call: TRBV27
cdr3_aa: CASSPRLAGVSYNEQFF
cdr3_nt: TGTGCCAGCAGTCCTCGACTAGCGGGAGTGTCCTACAATGAGCAGTTCTTC

clone_size: -
d_call: TRBD1
j_call: TRBJ2-2
cdr3_length: 15
v_call: TRBV3-1/TRBV3-2
cdr3_aa: CASSHRDRVAGELFF
cdr3_nt: TGTGCCAGCAGCCACCGGGACAGGGTTGCCGGGGAGCTGTTTTTT

clone_size: -
d_call: -
j_call: TRBJ1-1
cdr3_length: 13
v_call: TRBV19
cdr3_aa: CASSWLVNTEAFF
cdr3_nt: TGTGCCAGTTCTTGGCTCGTGAACACTGAAGCTTTCTTT

clone_size: -
d_call: -
j_call: TRBJ2-1
cdr3_length: 15
v_call: TRBV5-5
cdr3_aa: CASSLAGYQANEQFF
cdr3_nt: TGTGCCAGCAGCTTGGCAGGGTACCAGGCTAATGAGCAGTTCTTC

clone_size: -
d_call: -
j_call: TRBJ2-2
cdr3_length: 15
v_call: TRBV24-1
cdr3_aa: CATSAGHSNTGELFF
cdr3_nt: TGTGCCACCAGTGCGGGACACTCGAACACCGGGGAGCTGTTTTTT

clone_size: -
d_call: TRBD1
j_call: TRBJ1-1
cdr3_length: 13
v_call: TRBV3-1/TRBV3-2
cdr3_aa: CASSPGDRASAFF
cdr3_nt: TGTGCCAGCAGCCCAGGGGACAGAGCGTCTGCTTTCTTT

clone_size: -
d_call: -
j_call: TRBJ2-2
cdr3_length: 18
v_call: TRBV4-2
cdr3_aa: CASSQEIVRRTNTGELFF
cdr3_nt: TGTGCCAGCAGCCAAGAAATCGTCCGCAGGACGAACACCGGGGAGCTGTTTTTT

clone_size: -
d_call: -
j_call: TRBJ1-3
cdr3_length: 15
v_call: TRBV7-7
cdr3_aa: CASSLGPHSRNTIYF
cdr3_nt: TGTGCTAGCAGCTTAGGGCCCCACTCCAGAAACACCATATATTTT

clone_size: -
d_call: TRBD1
j_call: TRBJ2-1
cdr3_length: 15
v_call: TRBV23-1
cdr3_aa: CASSQSGTGSNEQFF
cdr3_nt: TGCGCCAGCAGTCAATCCGGGACAGGGAGTAATGAGCAGTTCTTC

clone_size: -
d_call: -
j_call: TRBJ1-1
cdr3_length: 14
v_call: TRBV6-2/TRBV6-3
cdr3_aa: CASSSVDVNTEAFF
cdr3_nt: TGTGCCAGCAGTTCCGTGGACGTGAACACTGAAGCTTTCTTT

clone_size: -
d_call: TRBD1
j_call: TRBJ1-4
cdr3_length: 14
v_call: TRBV30
cdr3_aa: CAWSTGTGNEKLFF
cdr3_nt: TGTGCCTGGAGTACCGGGACAGGGAACGAAAAACTGTTTTTT

clone_size: -
d_call: TRBD2
j_call: TRBJ2-5
cdr3_length: 20
v_call: TRBV4-2
cdr3_aa: CASSQDLAGGLGADQETQYF
cdr3_nt: TGTGCCAGCAGCCAAGATCTAGCGGGGGGGCTAGGGGCCGACCAAGAGACCCAGTACTTC

clone_size: medium-sized
d_call: TRBD1
j_call: TRBJ1-2
cdr3_length: 16
v_call: TRBV7-8
cdr3_aa: CASSMDREGSNYGYTF
cdr3_nt: TGTGCCAGCAGCATGGACAGGGAGGGGTCGAACTATGGCTACACCTTC

clone_size: -
d_call: TRBD2
j_call: TRBJ2-7
cdr3_length: 15
v_call: TRBV27
cdr3_aa: CASSLSSGPDGEQYF
cdr3_nt: TGTGCCAGCAGTTTAAGTAGCGGGCCTGATGGGGAGCAGTACTTC

clone_size: once
d_call: TRBD2
j_call: TRBJ2-7
cdr3_length: 15
v_call: TRBV7-3
cdr3_aa: CASSSSSGGAYEQYF
cdr3_nt: TGTGCCAGCAGCTCTTCTAGCGGGGGGGCCTACGAGCAGTACTTC

clone_size: -
d_call: TRBD1
j_call: TRBJ1-2
cdr3_length: 14
v_call: TRBV28
cdr3_aa: CATLSGTGGWGYTF
cdr3_nt: TGTGCCACCCTTTCTGGGACAGGCGGTTGGGGCTACACCTTC

clone_size: -
d_call: TRBD2
j_call: TRBJ2-5
cdr3_length: 15
v_call: TRBV4-2
cdr3_aa: CASSQEGTSLETQYF
cdr3_nt: TGTGCCAGCAGTCAAGAGGGGACTAGCCTAGAGACCCAGTACTTC

clone_size: once
d_call: TRBD1
j_call: TRBJ1-4
cdr3_length: 15
v_call: TRBV24-1
cdr3_aa: CATSDTGTGREKLFF
cdr3_nt: TGTGCCACCAGTGACACAGGGACAGGGAGGGAAAAACTGTTTTTT

clone_size: -
d_call: -
j_call: TRBJ2-3
cdr3_length: 16
v_call: TRBV4-3
cdr3_aa: CASSQDPSTATDTQYF
cdr3_nt: TGCGCCAGCAGCCAAGACCCCTCGACAGCGACAGATACGCAGTATTTT

clone_size: -
d_call: TRBD1
j_call: TRBJ1-1
cdr3_length: 16
v_call: TRBV5-1
cdr3_aa: CASRTQTGTANTEAFF
cdr3_nt: TGCGCCAGCAGGACCCAAACCGGGACAGCGAACACTGAAGCTTTCTTT

clone_size: -
d_call: TRBD2
j_call: TRBJ2-3
cdr3_length: 17
v_call: TRBV4-3
cdr3_aa: CASSQLAGGLKKEPQYF
cdr3_nt: TGCGCCAGCAGCCAGTTAGCGGGGGGCCTAAAAAAGGAACCGCAGTATTTT

clone_size: -
d_call: -
j_call: TRBJ1-1
cdr3_length: 14
v_call: TRBV5-1
cdr3_aa: CASSLEGQNTEAFF
cdr3_nt: TGCGCCAGCAGCTTGGAGGGACAAAACACTGAAGCTTTCTTT

clone_size: -
d_call: -
j_call: TRBJ2-2
cdr3_length: 13
v_call: TRBV7-3
cdr3_aa: CASSSTGTGELFF
cdr3_nt: TGTGCCAGCAGCTCTACAGGGACCGGGGAGCTGTTTTTT

clone_size: -
d_call: -
j_call: TRBJ2-7
cdr3_length: 14
v_call: TRBV7-2
cdr3_aa: CASSSRRRDYEQYF
cdr3_nt: TGTGCCAGCAGCTCCAGAAGACGGGACTACGAGCAGTACTTC

clone_size: -
d_call: -
j_call: TRBJ2-3
cdr3_length: 16
v_call: TRBV4-1
cdr3_aa: CASSQEPPIVTDTQYF
cdr3_nt: TGCGCCAGCAGCCAAGAGCCTCCCATAGTAACAGATACGCAGTATTTT

clone_size: -
d_call: TRBD2
j_call: TRBJ2-5
cdr3_length: 15
v_call: TRBV5-1
cdr3_aa: CASSPSGSRRETQYF
cdr3_nt: TGCGCCAGCAGCCCTAGCGGGAGTCGGCGAGAGACCCAGTACTTC

clone_size: -
d_call: -
j_call: TRBJ1-2
cdr3_length: 15
v_call: TRBV19
cdr3_aa: CASSETGTSKYGYTF
cdr3_nt: TGTGCCAGTAGCGAGACTGGGACTTCAAAGTATGGCTACACCTTC

clone_size: -
d_call: -
j_call: TRBJ1-1
cdr3_length: 14
v_call: TRBV7-8
cdr3_aa: CASRSLGPNTEAFF
cdr3_nt: TGTGCCAGCAGAAGCCTTGGACCGAACACTGAAGCTTTCTTT

clone_size: few
d_call: -
j_call: TRBJ1-5
cdr3_length: 14
v_call: TRBV5-1
cdr3_aa: CASSPDWDQAPQHF
cdr3_nt: TGCGCCAGCAGCCCTGACTGGGACCAGGCACCCCAGCATTTT

clone_size: -
d_call: -
j_call: TRBJ2-7
cdr3_length: 16
v_call: TRBV28
cdr3_aa: CASSSPQGRSLLRQYF
cdr3_nt: TGTGCCAGCAGTTCCCCCCAGGGCCGGTCACTATTAAGGCAGTACTTC

clone_size: -
d_call: TRBD2
j_call: TRBJ2-3
cdr3_length: 16
v_call: TRBV12-5
cdr3_aa: CASGAGTSGFSDTQYF
cdr3_nt: TGTGCTAGTGGTGCCGGGACTAGCGGCTTTTCAGATACGCAGTATTTT

clone_size: -
d_call: TRBD1
j_call: TRBJ1-4
cdr3_length: 13
v_call: TRBV19
cdr3_aa: CASSVDRGEKLFF
cdr3_nt: TGTGCCAGTAGTGTCGACAGGGGAGAAAAACTGTTTTTT

clone_size: once
d_call: TRBD1
j_call: TRBJ2-7
cdr3_length: 16
v_call: TRBV5-1
cdr3_aa: CASSLGPDRQIYEQYF
cdr3_nt: TGCGCCAGCAGCCTGGGACCGGACAGGCAGATCTACGAGCAGTACTTC

clone_size: -
d_call: TRBD1
j_call: TRBJ1-2
cdr3_length: 14
v_call: TRBV19
cdr3_aa: CASSFTGTGKGYTF
cdr3_nt: TGTGCCAGTAGTTTTACCGGGACAGGGAAGGGCTACACCTTC

clone_size: once
d_call: TRBD2
j_call: TRBJ2-7
cdr3_length: 15
v_call: TRBV30
cdr3_aa: CAWTRTSGFSYEQYF
cdr3_nt: TGTGCCTGGACGCGGACTAGCGGGTTCTCCTACGAGCAGTACTTC

clone_size: few
d_call: TRBD1
j_call: TRBJ1-1
cdr3_length: 13
v_call: TRBV7-8
cdr3_aa: CASSLVRTGEAFF
cdr3_nt: TGTGCCAGCAGCTTAGTTAGGACAGGGGAAGCTTTCTTT

clone_size: -
d_call: TRBD1
j_call: TRBJ1-5
cdr3_length: 16
v_call: TRBV18
cdr3_aa: CASSPFNRGGNQPQHF
cdr3_nt: TGTGCCAGCTCACCATTCAACAGGGGAGGCAATCAGCCCCAGCATTTT

clone_size: -
d_call: -
j_call: TRBJ2-3
cdr3_length: 17
v_call: TRBV4-3
cdr3_aa: CASSQDLGRRRTDTQYF
cdr3_nt: TGCGCCAGCAGCCAAGATTTGGGGAGGAGGCGCACAGATACGCAGTATTTT

clone_size: -
d_call: TRBD1
j_call: TRBJ1-2
cdr3_length: 14
v_call: TRBV7-8
cdr3_aa: CASSQDRGLTGYTF
cdr3_nt: TGTGCCAGCAGCCAGGACAGGGGTCTAACTGGCTACACCTTC

clone_size: -
d_call: -
j_call: TRBJ1-1
cdr3_length: 16
v_call: TRBV19
cdr3_aa: CASSKRDRALNTEAFF
cdr3_nt: TGTGCCAGTAGTAAGCGGGACCGAGCTTTGAACACTGAAGCTTTCTTT